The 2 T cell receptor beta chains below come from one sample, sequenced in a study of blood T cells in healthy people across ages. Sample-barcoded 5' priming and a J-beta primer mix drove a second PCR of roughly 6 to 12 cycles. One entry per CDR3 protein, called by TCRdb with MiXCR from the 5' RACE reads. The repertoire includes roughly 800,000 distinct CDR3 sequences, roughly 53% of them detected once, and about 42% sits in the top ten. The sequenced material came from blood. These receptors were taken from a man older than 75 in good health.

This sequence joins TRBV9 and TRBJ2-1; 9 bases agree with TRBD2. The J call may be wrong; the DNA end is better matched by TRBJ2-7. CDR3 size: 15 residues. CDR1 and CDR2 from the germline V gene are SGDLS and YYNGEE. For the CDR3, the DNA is TGTGCCAGCAGCGTAGATAGCGGGAGTTTCAATGAGCAGTACTTC. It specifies CASSVDSGSFNEQYF.

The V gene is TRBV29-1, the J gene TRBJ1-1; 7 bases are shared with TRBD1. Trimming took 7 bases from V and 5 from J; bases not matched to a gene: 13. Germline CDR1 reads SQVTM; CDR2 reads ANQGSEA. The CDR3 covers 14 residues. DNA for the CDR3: TGCAGCGCCTGGGCCAGACAGGGAAAAACTGAAGCTTTCTTT. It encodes CSAWARQGKTEAFF.